This T cell receptor beta chain came from a study of T cell changes during pregnancy in multiple sclerosis. TCRdb keeps only in-frame clones here, not all; method: immunoSEQ multiplex PCR. Of roughly 70,000 clones in the sample, around 92% were seen once. The sample consisted of peripheral blood, taken in the first trimester of pregnancy. The receptor was isolated from a female donor with multiple sclerosis, enrolled in a pregnancy study.

In DNA, the CDR3 is TGTGCCAGCATTGTGGGACAGCTCTCCTACGAGCAGTACTTC. Translation: CASIVGQLSYEQYF. The chain combines TRBV2 with TRBJ2-7; 7 nucleotides line up with TRBD1. The CDR3 consists of 14 residues. Germline V lookup: CDR1 SNHLY, CDR2 FYNNEI. V lost 7 bases to trimming and J lost 0 bases; unmatched junction nucleotides: 6.